This T cell receptor (beta chain) was recorded in a study of T cell repertoires in cytomegalovirus infection. About the research overall: A matching HLA type, together with CMV infection, was signaled by public TCR beta signatures. Broader study findings: Pooled public TCR beta family frequency picked out CMV carriers with the relevant HLA. The response measured ex vivo was dominated by TCR beta clonotypes (HLA-C-restricted and CMV-specific).

Points on this clonotype: Its antigen is undetermined.

MiXCR, applied by TCRdb to the reads, yields one record per CDR3 protein. This sample has 500,000 to 600,000 distinct CDR3 sequences, with about 15% found just once. V lost 6 bases and J lost 2, with 10 bases in between. The CDR3 is 12 amino acids. From germline, CDR1 is DFQATT and CDR2 SNEGSKA (reference sequence). The chain has TRBV20-1 and TRBJ1-2, with no clear D. The clonotype comes from a human donor in good health (CMV status not recorded). Some clones in this sample may be carry-over from other donors' samples. Sequenced sample: CD8+ T cells from PBMCs. In nucleotides, the CDR3 is TGCAGTGCCCCACCCCGGAACTATGGCTACACCTTC. This gives the protein CSAPPRNYGYTF.